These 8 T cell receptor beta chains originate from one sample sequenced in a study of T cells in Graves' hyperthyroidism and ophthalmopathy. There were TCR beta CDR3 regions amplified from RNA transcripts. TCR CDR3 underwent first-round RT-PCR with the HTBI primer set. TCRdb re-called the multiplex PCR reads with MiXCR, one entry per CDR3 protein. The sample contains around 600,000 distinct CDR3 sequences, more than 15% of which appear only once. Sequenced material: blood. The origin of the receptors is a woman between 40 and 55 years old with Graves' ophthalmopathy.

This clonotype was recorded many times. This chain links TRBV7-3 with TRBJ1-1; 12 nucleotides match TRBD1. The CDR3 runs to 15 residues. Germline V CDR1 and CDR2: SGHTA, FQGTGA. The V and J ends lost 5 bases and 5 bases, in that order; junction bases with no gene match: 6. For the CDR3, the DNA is TGTGCCAGCAGCCAGGGACAGGGGGCGCTTACTGAAGCTTTCTTT. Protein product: CASSQGQGALTEAFF. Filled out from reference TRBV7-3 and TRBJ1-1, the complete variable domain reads GAGVSQTPSNKVTEKGKYVELRCDPISGHTALYWYRQSLGQGPEFLIYFQGTGAADDSGLPNDRFFAVRPEGSVSTLKIQRTERGDSAVYLCASSQGQGALTEAFFGQGTRLTVV.

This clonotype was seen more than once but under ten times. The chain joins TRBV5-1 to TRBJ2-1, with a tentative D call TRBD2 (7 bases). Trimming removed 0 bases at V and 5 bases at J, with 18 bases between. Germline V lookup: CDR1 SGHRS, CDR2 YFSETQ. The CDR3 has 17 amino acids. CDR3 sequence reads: CASSLGGLGGGNNEQFF. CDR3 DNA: TGCGCCAGCAGCTTGGGAGGATTGGGGGGGGGCAACAATGAGCAGTTCTTC.

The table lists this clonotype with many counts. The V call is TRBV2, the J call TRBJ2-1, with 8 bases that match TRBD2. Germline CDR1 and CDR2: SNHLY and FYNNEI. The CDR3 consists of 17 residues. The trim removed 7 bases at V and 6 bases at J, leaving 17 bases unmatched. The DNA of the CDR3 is TGTGCCAGCACCGAAACGGCGGGGGGCCGACCATCCAATGAGCAGTTCTTC. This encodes CASTETAGGRPSNEQFF. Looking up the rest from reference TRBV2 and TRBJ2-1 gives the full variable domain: EPEVTQTPSHQVTQMGQEVILRCVPISNHLYFYWYRQILGQKVEFLVSFYNNEISEKSEIFDDQFSVERPDGSNFTLKIRSTKLEDSAMYFCASTETAGGRPSNEQFFGPGTRLTVL.

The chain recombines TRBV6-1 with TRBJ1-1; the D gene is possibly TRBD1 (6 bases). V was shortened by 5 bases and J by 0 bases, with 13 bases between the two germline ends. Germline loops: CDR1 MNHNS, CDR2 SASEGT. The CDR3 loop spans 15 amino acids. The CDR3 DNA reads TGTGCCAGCAGTTACCTCGGACAGCTGAACACTGAAGCTTTCTTT. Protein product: CASSYLGQLNTEAFF.

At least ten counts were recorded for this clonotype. The DNA of the CDR3 is TGTGCCAGCAGCGTAGGGCCGCAGTACCCCAATGAGCAGTTCTTC. It specifies CASSVGPQYPNEQFF. The chain employs TRBV9 and TRBJ2-1, with D unresolved. Germline loops: CDR1 SGDLS, CDR2 YYNGEE. Trimming cost V 0 bases and J 6 bases, with 13 bases left between them. The CDR3 has 15 residues. The full variable domain, with the rest looked up from reference TRBV9 and TRBJ2-1, is DSGVTQTPKHLITATGQRVTLRCSPRSGDLSVYWYQQSLDQGLQFLIQYYNGEERAKGNILERFSAQQFPDLHSELNLSSLELGDSALYFCASSVGPQYPNEQFFGPGTRLTVL.

Here the CDR3 reads CATSAGVTGELFF. CDR3 coding DNA: TGTGCCACCAGTGCTGGGGTCACCGGGGAGCTGTTTTTT. This chain connects TRBV24-1 to TRBJ2-2; D unresolved. In germline, CDR1 is KGHDR, CDR2 SFDVKD. The V end was cut by 5 bases, the J end by 4 bases, with 7 bases between. The CDR3 is 13 amino acids.

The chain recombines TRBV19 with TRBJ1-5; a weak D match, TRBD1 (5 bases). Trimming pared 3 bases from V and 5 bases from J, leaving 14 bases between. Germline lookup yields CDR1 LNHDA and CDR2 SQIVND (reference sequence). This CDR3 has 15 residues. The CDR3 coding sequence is TGTGCCAGTAGTATTTTGGACAAAAGTTATCAGCCCCAGCATTTT. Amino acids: CASSILDKSYQPQHF.

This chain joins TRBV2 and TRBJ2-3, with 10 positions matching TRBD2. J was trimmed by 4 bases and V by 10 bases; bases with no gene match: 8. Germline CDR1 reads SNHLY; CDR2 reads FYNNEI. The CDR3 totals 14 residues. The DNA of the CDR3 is TGTGCCACCCTAGCGGGGGAGCACGCAGATACGCAGTATTTT. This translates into CATLAGEHADTQYF.